This T cell receptor beta chain was identified in a study of T-cell memory formation after mild COVID-19. TCRdb re-called the 5' RACE reads through MiXCR, storing one row per CDR3 protein. The profile shows tens of thousands of distinct CDR3 sequences, over 13% of them singletons. This CDR3 is built from 14 residues. Germline loops: CDR1 SGHTA, CDR2 FQGTGA. V lost 5 bases, J lost 3 bases, and 14 bases lay in between. The source is a man in his late teens or twenties who had mild COVID-19 (a few samples of this study predate the infection). Cell type and time point are not known. The rearrangement joins TRBV7-3 to TRBJ2-7; D not resolved. Sequenced: PBMCs or a T cell subset sorted from them (not recorded which). CDR3 sequence reads: CASSPTGGGYEQYF. CDR3 coding DNA: TGTGCCAGCAGCCCAACTGGTGGCGGCTACGAGCAGTACTTC.